This entry lists 26 T cell receptor beta chains sequenced from one sample in a study of OX40 agonist ivuxolimab in advanced cancers. Some clones are missing from TCRdb's copy, which holds only in-frame ones; the method was immunoSEQ multiplex PCR. The sample yields 65,000 to 95,000 clones, less than 85% seen once. The sequencing here drew on CD4+ or CD8+ T cells sorted from blood, taken in a trial of the OX40 agonist ivuxolimab. These receptors all stem from an adult with an advanced solid tumor such as melanoma, head and neck, liver or kidney cancer.

V usage is TRBV18 and J usage is TRBJ2-1; 11 nucleotides match TRBD2. The CDR3 is 17 residues long. V lost 5 bases, J lost 2 bases, and 8 bases stayed unmatched. CDR1 and CDR2 (germline): KGHSH, LQKENI. CDR3 sequence: CASSSRLAGKTYNEQFF. CDR3 nucleotide sequence: TGTGCCAGCTCATCAAGACTAGCGGGGAAAACCTACAATGAGCAGTTCTTC. The complete variable domain, with remaining parts taken from reference TRBV18 and TRBJ2-1, reads NAGVMQNPRHLVRRRGQEARLRCSPMKGHSHVYWYRQLPEEGLKFMVYLQKENIIDESGMPKERFSAEFPKEGPSILRIQQVVRGDSAAYFCASSSRLAGKTYNEQFFGPGTRLTVL.

The chain is built from TRBV28 and TRBJ2-7, with 11 nucleotides matching TRBD2. The CDR3 consists of 15 residues. CDR1 and CDR2 from the germline V gene are MDHEN and SYDVKM. V trimming: 6 bases; J trimming: 3 bases; junction bases outside the gene matches: 7. In DNA, the CDR3 is TGTGCCAGCAGACCTACTAGCGGGAGTGTCTACGAGCAGTACTTC. As protein: CASRPTSGSVYEQYF.

V and J are TRBV13 and TRBJ2-3, with D hard to call. The CDR3 loop spans 12 amino acids. Trimming took off 5 bases at V and 1 base at J, with 4 bases between the two ends. Per germline, CDR1 PRHDT and CDR2 FYEKMQ (reference sequence). CDR3 bases: TGTGCCAGCAGCCGACGCACAGATACGCAGTATTTT. Protein: CASSRRTDTQYF.

The V call is TRBV2, the J call TRBJ2-7; 11 nucleotides line up with TRBD2. Losses at the gene ends were 3 bases for V and 5 bases for J; bases not matched to a gene: 9. Per germline, CDR1 SNHLY and CDR2 FYNNEI. The CDR3 runs 16 residues. CDR3 region: CASSELGGLAGDEQYF. The CDR3 nucleotides read TGTGCCAGCAGTGAGCTGGGTGGACTAGCGGGTGACGAGCAGTACTTC.

The V gene is TRBV6-5, the J gene TRBJ2-7; 10 nucleotides line up with TRBD1. With 5 bases clipped from V and 2 bases from J, the junction kept 6 bases outside the gene matches. The CDR3 runs to 15 residues. CDR1 and CDR2 (germline): MNHEY, SVGAGI. The CDR3 DNA follows: TGTGCCAGCAGTACCCGGGACAGGGGAACCTACGAGCAGTACTTC. Translation: CASSTRDRGTYEQYF.

The chain couples TRBV7-2 to TRBJ1-4; D gene unclear. The CDR3 loop spans 14 amino acids. Germline-derived CDR1 and CDR2 are SGHTA and FQGNSA. Trimming removed 1 base from V and 0 bases from J, with 3 bases in between. CDR3 nucleotides: TGTGCCAGCAGCTTAGGGGCAACTAATGAAAAACTGTTTTTT. Translated: CASSLGATNEKLFF.

Here the CDR3 reads CASSSVSRTQYF. In DNA form, the CDR3 reads TGTGCCAGCAGTTCAGTAAGCAGGACCCAGTACTTC. The rearrangement uses TRBV28 and TRBJ2-5; D ambiguous. In germline, CDR1 is MDHEN, CDR2 SYDVKM. Trimming pared 4 bases from V and 7 bases from J, leaving 10 bases between. This CDR3 has 12 residues.

The rearrangement joins TRBV4-3 to TRBJ1-2; possible D gene TRBD1, 5 bases. The length of the CDR3 is 17 residues. Per the germline V gene, CDR1 is LGHNA and CDR2 is YSLEER. V lost 0 bases to trimming and J lost 3 bases, with 17 bases between them. The CDR3 DNA reads as TGCGCCAGCAGCCAAGATTTTCGGGGGGGGTCCGACTATGGCTACACCTTC. It yields the protein CASSQDFRGGSDYGYTF.

V usage is TRBV9 and J usage is TRBJ1-2; D not certain. This CDR3 has 15 amino acids. CDR1 is SGDLS and CDR2 is YYNGEE in the germline V gene. Between the trimmed V and J ends, which lost 0 bases and 2 bases, there was a span of 11 bases. The DNA of the CDR3 is TGTGCCAGCAGCGTAGGTCAATCCGGGAACTATGGCTACACCTTC. Protein product: CASSVGQSGNYGYTF.

The J gene is TRBJ1-1, the V gene TRBV7-2; 7 bases are a match to TRBD1. Germline V lookup: CDR1 SGHTA, CDR2 FQGNSA. V trimming: 4 bases; J trimming: 3 bases; junction bases outside the gene matches: 5. This CDR3 region has 14 residues. Here the CDR3 reads CASSSQGGDTEAFF. In DNA, the CDR3 is TGTGCCAGCAGCTCTCAGGGGGGGGACACTGAAGCTTTCTTT.

The J gene is TRBJ2-5, the V gene TRBV7-9, with D tentatively TRBD1 (5 bases). V lost 2 bases and J lost 2, with 6 bases in between. Looked up from germline, CDR1 is SEHNR and CDR2 is FQNEAQ (reference sequence). There are 13 residues in the CDR3. The CDR3 sequence: CASSLRQQETQYF. CDR3 coding DNA: TGTGCCAGCAGCTTAAGACAGCAAGAGACCCAGTACTTC.

This chain uses TRBV11-2 with TRBJ2-2; D gene ambiguous. The CDR3 spans 16 residues. V gave up 4 bases and J gave up 4 bases, with 16 bases separating them. Germline CDR1 reads SGHAT; CDR2 reads FQNNGV. In DNA, the CDR3 is TGTGCCAGCAGCTCTCAGAGTAGTCCAGGCACCGGGGAGCTGTTTTTT. Translating it yields CASSSQSSPGTGELFF.

CDR3 in DNA: TGTGCCTGGAGTGTTGAGGGCTTAATCACCGGGGAGCTGTTTTTT. Its protein is CAWSVEGLITGELFF. The chain links TRBV30 to TRBJ2-2, with TRBD2 as a possible D gene (5 bases). The CDR3 sequence is 15 residues long. Germline lookup yields CDR1 GTSNPN and CDR2 SVGIG (reference sequence). Trimming removed 0 bases from V and 4 bases from J, with 12 bases in between.

The CDR3 protein is CASSRGTASYNSPLHF. The CDR3 DNA reads TGTGCCAGCAGCAGAGGGACAGCCTCCTATAATTCACCCCTCCACTTT. The V call is TRBV9, the J call TRBJ1-6, with 7 positions matching TRBD1. CDR1 is SGDLS and CDR2 is YYNGEE in the germline V gene. The CDR3 is 16 residues long. The V gene end was trimmed by 4 bases and the J gene end by 0 bases; junction bases not matched to a gene: 4.

The chain couples TRBV5-8 to TRBJ1-5; TRBD1 might be the D (5 bases). Germline CDR1 reads SGHTS; CDR2 reads YDEGEE. The CDR3 is made up of 16 amino acids. Trimming stripped 1 base from V and 7 bases from J, with 18 bases between. CDR3: CASSLYQVGGRQPQHF. The CDR3 coding sequence is TGTGCCAGCAGCTTGTATCAAGTCGGGGGGAGGCAGCCCCAGCATTTT. The whole variable domain, remainder taken from reference TRBV5-8 and TRBJ1-5, is EAGVTQSPTHLIKTRGQQATLRCSPISGHTSVYWYQQALGLGLQFLLWYDEGEERNRGNFPPRFSGRQFPNYSSELNVNALELEDSALYLCASSLYQVGGRQPQHFGDGTRLSIL.

The chain recombines TRBV5-1 with TRBJ1-2, with D possibly matching TRBD1 (5 bases). Trimming stripped 0 bases from V and 4 bases from J, with 13 bases between. The CDR3 is made up of 15 amino acids. Germline values: CDR1 SGHRS, CDR2 YFSETQ. The CDR3 reads CASSLGEQVPYGYTF. DNA for the CDR3: TGCGCCAGCAGCTTGGGAGAACAGGTTCCCTATGGCTACACCTTC.

DNA of the CDR3: TGTGCCAGCAGCCGAGGACAGATTGAAGCTTTCTTT. It codes for CASSRGQIEAFF. The chain is built from TRBV6-5 and TRBJ1-1; D possibly corresponds to TRBD1 (6 bases). The CDR3 runs 12 residues. Looked up from germline, CDR1 is MNHEY and CDR2 is SVGAGI. V lost 6 bases to trimming and J lost 7 bases, with 12 bases between them.

The CDR3 sequence: CASSIAGQVAYGYTF. In DNA, the CDR3 is TGTGCCAGTAGTATCGCGGGACAGGTCGCCTATGGCTACACCTTC. The J gene is TRBJ1-2, the V gene TRBV19, with 8 bases matching TRBD1. Trimming cost V 3 bases and J 4 bases; bases outside gene matches: 7. Germline V lookup: CDR1 LNHDA, CDR2 SQIVND (reference sequence). The CDR3 extends over 15 amino acids.

The V call is TRBV7-8, the J call TRBJ2-5, with 7 bases identical to TRBD1. The J segment lost 3 bases and the V segment lost 4 bases, leaving 8 bases of the junction unmatched. The CDR3 sequence is 15 residues long. The germline gives CDR1 SGHVS, CDR2 FQNEAQ. CDR3 protein: CASSSEKTGKETQYF. The CDR3 DNA reads TGTGCCAGCAGCTCCGAGAAGACAGGGAAAGAGACCCAGTACTTC.

The chain uses TRBV28 and TRBJ2-5; D may be TRBD2 (5 bases). There are 14 residues in the CDR3. Germline V gene data show CDR1 as MDHEN and CDR2 as SYDVKM. The ends were cut back, 4 bases at V and 5 bases at J, with 14 bases in the middle. The CDR3 sequence is CASSSLATGETQYF. The CDR3 DNA reads TGTGCCAGCAGTTCGCTAGCAACCGGGGAGACCCAGTACTTC.

The chain recombines TRBV5-1 with TRBJ1-3; possible D gene TRBD1, 6 bases. CDR3 length: 16 residues. Germline V CDR1 and CDR2: SGHRS, YFSETQ. With 1 base removed from V and 2 bases from J, the gap between germline ends came to 13 bases. DNA of the CDR3: TGCGCCAGCAGCTTGATAGGGGGGTTCGCTGGAAACACCATATATTTT. It encodes CASSLIGGFAGNTIYF. The full variable domain, its missing parts supplied by reference TRBV5-1 and TRBJ1-3, is KAGVTQTPRYLIKTRGQQVTLSCSPISGHRSVSWYQQTPGQGLQFLFEYFSETQRNKGNFPGRFSGRQFSNSRSEMNVSTLELGDSALYLCASSLIGGFAGNTIYFGEGSWLTVV.

This clone showed up just a few times. J is TRBJ2-1 and V is TRBV28; TRBD1 matches at 7 bases. The germline CDR1 and CDR2 sequences are MDHEN and SYDVKM. The CDR3 covers 16 residues. The V gene end was trimmed by 1 base and the J gene end by 5 bases; junction bases not matched to a gene: 8. Here the CDR3 reads CASSLSSGTADNEQFF. Here the CDR3 DNA reads TGTGCCAGCAGTTTATCATCAGGGACAGCTGACAATGAGCAGTTCTTC.

The chain employs TRBV7-2 and TRBJ2-1, with a weak D call TRBD2 (5 bases). The V gene's germline CDR1 is SGHTA and CDR2 FQGNSA. Trimming shortened V by 1 base and J by 9 bases, and 13 bases separated the two germline ends. This CDR3 is built from 14 residues. CDR3 protein: CASSLEILAFEQFF. In DNA, the CDR3 is TGTGCCAGCAGCTTAGAGATCCTAGCTTTTGAGCAGTTCTTC.

The gene calls are TRBV7-2 and TRBJ2-2; 9 bases fit TRBD1. V lost 5 bases to trimming and J lost 3 bases; unmatched junction nucleotides: 1. Germline V CDR1 and CDR2: SGHTA, FQGNSA. The CDR3 is 14 residues long. CDR3 sequence: CASSGTGYTGELFF. CDR3 nucleotides: TGTGCCAGCAGCGGGACAGGGTACACCGGGGAGCTGTTTTTT.

The chain is built from TRBV19 and TRBJ1-5, with D possibly being TRBD1 (5 bases). Germline lookup yields CDR1 LNHDA and CDR2 SQIVND (reference sequence). Trimming shortened V by 7 bases and J by 2 bases, and 12 bases separated the two germline ends. CDR3 size: 14 residues. The CDR3 loop reads CASTPRVGNQPQHF. In DNA form, the CDR3 reads TGTGCCAGTACCCCCAGGGTGGGCAATCAGCCCCAGCATTTT.

The chain uses TRBV14 and TRBJ2-5; D gene uncertain. Deletions cut 8 bases from V and 1 base from J, with 8 bases between. Germline CDR1 is SGHDN and CDR2 is FVKESK. The CDR3 extends over 12 amino acids. CDR3 sequence reads: CASLRPQETQYF. In nucleotides, the CDR3 is TGTGCCAGCCTACGGCCCCAAGAGACCCAGTACTTC.